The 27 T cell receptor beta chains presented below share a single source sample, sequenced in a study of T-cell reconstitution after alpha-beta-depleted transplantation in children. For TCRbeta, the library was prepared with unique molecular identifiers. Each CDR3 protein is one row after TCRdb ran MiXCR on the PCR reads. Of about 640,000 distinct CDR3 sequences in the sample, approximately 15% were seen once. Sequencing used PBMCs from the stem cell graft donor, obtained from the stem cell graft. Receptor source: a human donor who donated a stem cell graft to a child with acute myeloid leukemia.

For the CDR3, the DNA is TGTGCCAGCAGTGACGAGGGGGTTGGCACCGGGGAGCTGTTTTTT. It translates to CASSDEGVGTGELFF. J is TRBJ2-2 and V is TRBV6-4, with D tentatively TRBD1 (6 bases). CDR1 is MRHNA, CDR2 SNTAGT, per germline. This CDR3 has 15 amino acids. V shed 2 bases and J shed 4 bases, with 11 bases lying between them.

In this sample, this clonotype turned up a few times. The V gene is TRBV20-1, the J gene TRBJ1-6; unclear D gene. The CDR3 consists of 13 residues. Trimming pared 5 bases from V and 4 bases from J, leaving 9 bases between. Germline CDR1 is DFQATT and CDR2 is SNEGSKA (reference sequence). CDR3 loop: CSALGRYNSPLHF. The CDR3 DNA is TGCAGTGCTCTGGGCCGATATAATTCACCCCTCCACTTT.

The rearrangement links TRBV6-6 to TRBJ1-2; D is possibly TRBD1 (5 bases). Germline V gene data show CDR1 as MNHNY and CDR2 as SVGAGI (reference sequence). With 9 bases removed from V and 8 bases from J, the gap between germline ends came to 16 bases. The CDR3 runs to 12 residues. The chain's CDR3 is CASHDSGEGYTF. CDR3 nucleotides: TGTGCCAGTCACGACAGTGGAGAAGGCTACACCTTC.

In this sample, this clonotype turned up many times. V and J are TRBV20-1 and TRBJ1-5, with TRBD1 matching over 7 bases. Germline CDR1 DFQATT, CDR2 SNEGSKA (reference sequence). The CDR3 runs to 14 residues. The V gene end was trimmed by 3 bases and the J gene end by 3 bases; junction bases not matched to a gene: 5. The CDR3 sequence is CSASGQEYNQPQHF. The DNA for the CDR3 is TGCAGTGCTAGTGGACAGGAGTACAATCAGCCCCAGCATTTT.

The CDR3 reads CASSLNQAGYTDTQYF. The CDR3 DNA reads TGTGCCAGCAGCCTTAACCAAGCAGGGTACACAGATACGCAGTATTTT. The V gene is TRBV27, the J gene TRBJ2-3; a possible D gene is TRBD1 (5 bases). The CDR3 runs 16 residues. V lost 6 bases, J lost 2 bases, and 18 bases lay in between. Germline V gene data show CDR1 as MNHEY and CDR2 as SMNVEV (reference sequence).

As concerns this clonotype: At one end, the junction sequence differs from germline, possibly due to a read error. The CDR3 sequence is CASSQPGANTDAFF. In DNA form, the CDR3 reads TGCGCCAGCAGCCAACCGGGCGCGAACACTGACGCTTTCTTT. The chain links TRBV4-1 to TRBJ1-1; no firm D call. The CDR3 sequence is 14 residues long. Germline V gene sequence: CDR1 MGHRA, CDR2 YSYEKL.

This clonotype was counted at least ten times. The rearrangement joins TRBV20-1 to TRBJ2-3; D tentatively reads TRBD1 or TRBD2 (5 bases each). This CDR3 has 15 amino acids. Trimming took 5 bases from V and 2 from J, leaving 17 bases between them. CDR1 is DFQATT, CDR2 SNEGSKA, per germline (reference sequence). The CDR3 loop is CSAPHSRDPTDTQYF. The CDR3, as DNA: TGCAGTGCTCCACACAGCCGGGACCCCACAGATACGCAGTATTTT.

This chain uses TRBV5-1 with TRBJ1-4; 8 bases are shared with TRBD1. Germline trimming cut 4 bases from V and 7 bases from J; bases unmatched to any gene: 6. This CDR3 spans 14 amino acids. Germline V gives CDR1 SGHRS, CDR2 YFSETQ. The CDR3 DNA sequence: TGCGCCAGCAGCCATGGACAGGGAAGTGAAAAACTGTTTTTT. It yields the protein CASSHGQGSEKLFF.

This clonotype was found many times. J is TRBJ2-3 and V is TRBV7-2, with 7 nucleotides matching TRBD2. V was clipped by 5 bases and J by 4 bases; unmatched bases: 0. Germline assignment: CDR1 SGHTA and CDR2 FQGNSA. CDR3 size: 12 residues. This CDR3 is CASSTSADTQYF. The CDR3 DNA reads TGTGCCAGCAGCACTAGCGCAGATACGCAGTATTTT.

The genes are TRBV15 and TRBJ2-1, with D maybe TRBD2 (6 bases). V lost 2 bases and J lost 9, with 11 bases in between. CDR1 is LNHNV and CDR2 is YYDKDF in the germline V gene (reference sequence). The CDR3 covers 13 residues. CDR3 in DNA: TGTGCCACCAGCAGACCTCGGGGGTCTGAGCAGTTCTTC. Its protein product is CATSRPRGSEQFF.

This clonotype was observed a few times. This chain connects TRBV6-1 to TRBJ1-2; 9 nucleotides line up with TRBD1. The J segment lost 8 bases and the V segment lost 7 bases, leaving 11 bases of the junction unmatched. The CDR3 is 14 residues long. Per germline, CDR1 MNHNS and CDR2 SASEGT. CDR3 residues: CASMPGQGMRGYTF. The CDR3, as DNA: TGTGCCAGCATGCCGGGACAGGGAATGCGAGGCTACACCTTC.

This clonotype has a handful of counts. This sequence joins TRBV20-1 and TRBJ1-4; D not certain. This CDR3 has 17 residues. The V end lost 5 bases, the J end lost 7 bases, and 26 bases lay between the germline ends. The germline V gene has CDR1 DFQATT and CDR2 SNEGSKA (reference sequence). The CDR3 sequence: CSARPGDKIYPGEKLFF. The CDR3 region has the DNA TGCAGTGCTCGCCCGGGAGACAAGATATATCCCGGTGAAAAACTGTTTTTT.

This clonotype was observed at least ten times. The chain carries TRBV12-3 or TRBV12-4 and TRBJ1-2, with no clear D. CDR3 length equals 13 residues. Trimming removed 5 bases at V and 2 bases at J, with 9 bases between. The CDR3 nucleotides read TGTGCCAGCAGTAGGACGGAAAACTATGGCTACACCTTC. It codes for CASSRTENYGYTF.

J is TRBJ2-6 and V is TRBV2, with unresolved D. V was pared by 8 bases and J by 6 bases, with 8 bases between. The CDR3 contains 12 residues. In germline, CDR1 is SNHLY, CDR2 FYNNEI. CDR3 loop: CASRYEANVLTF. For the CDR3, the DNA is TGTGCCAGCCGGTACGAGGCCAACGTCCTGACTTTC.

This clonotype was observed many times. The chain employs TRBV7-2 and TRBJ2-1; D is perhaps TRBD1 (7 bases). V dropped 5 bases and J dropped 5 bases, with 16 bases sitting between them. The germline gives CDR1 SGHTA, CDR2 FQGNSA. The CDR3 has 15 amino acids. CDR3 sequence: CASSKQGGPNNEQFF. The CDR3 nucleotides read TGTGCCAGCAGCAAGCAGGGGGGACCAAACAATGAGCAGTTCTTC.

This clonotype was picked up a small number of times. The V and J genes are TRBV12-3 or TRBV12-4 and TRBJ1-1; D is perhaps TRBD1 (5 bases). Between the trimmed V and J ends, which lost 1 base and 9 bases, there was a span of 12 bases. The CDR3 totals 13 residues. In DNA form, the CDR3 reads TGTGCCAGCAGTTTAGTACAGGCCCGAAAAGCTTTCTTT. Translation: CASSLVQARKAFF.

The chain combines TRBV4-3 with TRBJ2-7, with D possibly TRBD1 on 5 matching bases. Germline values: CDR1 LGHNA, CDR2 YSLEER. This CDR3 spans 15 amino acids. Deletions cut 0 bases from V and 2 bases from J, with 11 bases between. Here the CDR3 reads CASSQDGAGPYEQYF. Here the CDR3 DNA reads TGCGCCAGCAGCCAAGATGGGGCAGGCCCCTACGAGCAGTACTTC.

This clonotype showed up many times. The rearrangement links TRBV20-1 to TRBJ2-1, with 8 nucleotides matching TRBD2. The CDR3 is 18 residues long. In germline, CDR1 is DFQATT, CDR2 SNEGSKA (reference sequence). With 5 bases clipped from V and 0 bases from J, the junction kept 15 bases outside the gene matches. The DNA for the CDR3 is TGCAGTGCTTTAGATTCCCCTTTAGCGGGGAGCTCCTACAATGAGCAGTTCTTC. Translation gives CSALDSPLAGSSYNEQFF.

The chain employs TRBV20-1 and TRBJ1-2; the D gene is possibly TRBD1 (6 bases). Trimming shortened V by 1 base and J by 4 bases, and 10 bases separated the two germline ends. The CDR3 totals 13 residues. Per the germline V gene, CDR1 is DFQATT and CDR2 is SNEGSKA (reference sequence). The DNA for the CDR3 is TGCAGTGCTAGAGTGGCACAGGGCTATGGCTACACCTTC. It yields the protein CSARVAQGYGYTF.

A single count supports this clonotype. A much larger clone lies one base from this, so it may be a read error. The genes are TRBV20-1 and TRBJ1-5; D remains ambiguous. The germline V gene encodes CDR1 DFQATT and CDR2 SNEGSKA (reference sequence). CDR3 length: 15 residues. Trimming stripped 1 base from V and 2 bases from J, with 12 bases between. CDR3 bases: TGCAGTGCTAGAGGGGCAGGTTATCGCAATCAGCCCCAGCATTTT. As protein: CSARGAGYRNQPQHF.

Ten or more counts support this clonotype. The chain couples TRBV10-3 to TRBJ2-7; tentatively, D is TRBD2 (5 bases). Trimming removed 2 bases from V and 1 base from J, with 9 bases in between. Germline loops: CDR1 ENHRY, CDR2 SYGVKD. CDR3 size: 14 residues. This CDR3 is CAISEVEGSYEQYV. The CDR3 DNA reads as TGTGCCATCAGTGAGGTAGAGGGTTCCTACGAGCAGTACGTC.

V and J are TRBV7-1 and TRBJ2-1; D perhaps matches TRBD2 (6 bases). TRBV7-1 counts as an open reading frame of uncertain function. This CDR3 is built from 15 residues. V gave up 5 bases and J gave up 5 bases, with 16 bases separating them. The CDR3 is CASSPPGLTHNEQFF. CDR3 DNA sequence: TGTGCCAGCAGCCCACCGGGACTTACACACAATGAGCAGTTCTTC.

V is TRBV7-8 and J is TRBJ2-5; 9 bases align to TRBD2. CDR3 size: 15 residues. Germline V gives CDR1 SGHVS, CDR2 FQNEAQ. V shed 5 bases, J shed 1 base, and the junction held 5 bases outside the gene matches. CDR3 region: CASSPVAGVQETQYF. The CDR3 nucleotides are TGTGCCAGCAGCCCCGTAGCGGGAGTCCAAGAGACCCAGTACTTC.

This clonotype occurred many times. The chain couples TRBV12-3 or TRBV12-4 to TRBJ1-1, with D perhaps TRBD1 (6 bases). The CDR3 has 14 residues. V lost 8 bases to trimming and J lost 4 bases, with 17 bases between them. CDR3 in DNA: TGTGCCAGCTCCGGCCTCCAGGGGTCCACTGAAGCTTTCTTT. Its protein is CASSGLQGSTEAFF.

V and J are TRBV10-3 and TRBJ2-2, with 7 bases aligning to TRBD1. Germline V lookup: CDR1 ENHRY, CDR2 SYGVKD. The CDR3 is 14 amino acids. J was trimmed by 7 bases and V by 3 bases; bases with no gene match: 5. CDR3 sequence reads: CAISDPQGSGELFF. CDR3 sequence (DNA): TGTGCCATCAGTGACCCACAGGGGAGCGGGGAGCTGTTTTTT.

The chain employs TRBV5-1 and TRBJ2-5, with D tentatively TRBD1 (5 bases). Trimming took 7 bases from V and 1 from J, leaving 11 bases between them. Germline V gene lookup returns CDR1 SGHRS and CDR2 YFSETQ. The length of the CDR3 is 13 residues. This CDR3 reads CASRMDTQETQYF. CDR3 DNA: TGCGCCAGCCGAATGGACACCCAAGAGACCCAGTACTTC.

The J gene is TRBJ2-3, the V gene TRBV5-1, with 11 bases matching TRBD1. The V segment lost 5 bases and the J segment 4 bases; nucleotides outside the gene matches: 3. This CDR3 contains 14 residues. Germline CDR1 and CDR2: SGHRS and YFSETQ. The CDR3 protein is CASSRTGGSDTQYF. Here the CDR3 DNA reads TGCGCCAGCAGTAGGACAGGGGGCTCAGATACGCAGTATTTT. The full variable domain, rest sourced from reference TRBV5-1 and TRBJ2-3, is KAGVTQTPRYLIKTRGQQVTLSCSPISGHRSVSWYQQTPGQGLQFLFEYFSETQRNKGNFPGRFSGRQFSNSRSEMNVSTLELGDSALYLCASSRTGGSDTQYFGPGTRLTVL.